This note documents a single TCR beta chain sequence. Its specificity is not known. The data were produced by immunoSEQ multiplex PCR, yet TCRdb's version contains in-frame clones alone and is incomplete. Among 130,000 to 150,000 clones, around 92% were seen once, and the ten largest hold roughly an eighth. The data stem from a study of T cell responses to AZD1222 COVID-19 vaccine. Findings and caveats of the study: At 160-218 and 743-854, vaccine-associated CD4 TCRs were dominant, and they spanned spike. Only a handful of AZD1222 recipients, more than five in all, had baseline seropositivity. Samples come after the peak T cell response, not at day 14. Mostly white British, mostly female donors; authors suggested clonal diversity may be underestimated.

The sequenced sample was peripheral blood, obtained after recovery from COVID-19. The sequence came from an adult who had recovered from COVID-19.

In DNA, the CDR3 is TGCGCCAGCAGCCAGACCAGCTCCTACGAGCAGTACTTC. Encoded protein: CASSQTSSYEQYF. The V call is TRBV4-1, the J call TRBJ2-7; no firm D call. The CDR3 consists of 13 residues. The V gene's germline CDR1 is MGHRA and CDR2 YSYEKL. With 3 bases removed from V and 0 bases from J, the gap between germline ends came to 6 bases.